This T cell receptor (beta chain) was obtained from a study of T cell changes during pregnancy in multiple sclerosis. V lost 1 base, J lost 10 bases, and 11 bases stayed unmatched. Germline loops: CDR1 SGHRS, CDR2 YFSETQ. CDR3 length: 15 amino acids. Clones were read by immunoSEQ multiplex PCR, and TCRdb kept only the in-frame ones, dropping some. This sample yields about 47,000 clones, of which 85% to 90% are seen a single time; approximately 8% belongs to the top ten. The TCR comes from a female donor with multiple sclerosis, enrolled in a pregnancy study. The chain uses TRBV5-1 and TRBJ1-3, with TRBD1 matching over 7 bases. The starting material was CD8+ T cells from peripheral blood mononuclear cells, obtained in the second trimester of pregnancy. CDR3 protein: CASSLMAGGLGTIYF. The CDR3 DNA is TGCGCCAGCAGCTTGATGGCAGGGGGATTGGGGACCATATATTTT.